Listed below are T cell receptor beta chains from one sample, sequenced in a study of graft-versus-host responses after intestinal transplantation. Sequencing used immunoSEQ multiplex PCR; TCRdb keeps in-frame clones, though not all of them. The sample holds about 97,000 clones, 91% seen once. Antigen specificity for these receptors is unknown. Sequenced here: unstimulated CD4+ T cells sorted from spleen or lymph node cells, sampled before transplant. Every receptor here comes from a human donor who was the organ donor for an intestinal transplant. CDR3s include the opening cysteine and the closing phenylalanine or tryptophan. D genes are given only for firm matches. Clone size is given for some rows only: seen once, a few or many times, or a class if the clone is expanded.

TGTGCCAGCAGCTTCGGTCGGGAGTTGGAGACCCAGTACTTC	CASSFGRELETQYF	TRBV5-6	TRBJ2-5	-	-
TGTGCCAGCATGAAGGACAGGGCTTACGAGCAGTACTTC	CASMKDRAYEQYF	TRBV2	TRBJ2-7	-	TRBD1
TGTGCCAGCAGCGTAGGGCAGGAAAACATTCAGTACTTC	CASSVGQENIQYF	TRBV9	TRBJ2-4	-	-
TGCGCCAGCAGCCAAGATTCTAGCGGGGGGGAAGAGACCCAGTACTTC	CASSQDSSGGEETQYF	TRBV4-1	TRBJ2-5	-	TRBD2
TGTGCCAGTAGCCTTCGGGGAACCACCTACGAGCAGTACTTC	CASSLRGTTYEQYF	TRBV19	TRBJ2-7	few	-
TGTGCCAGCAGGGTAGGACTAGCGGGGGAGACCTACGAGCAGTACTTC	CASRVGLAGETYEQYF	TRBV2	TRBJ2-7	-	TRBD2
TGTGCCAGCTCACCCCCTGGGGGGGCCGGGGAGCTGTTTTTT	CASSPPGGAGELFF	TRBV18	TRBJ2-2	-	TRBD2
TGTGCCAGCAGTCAGAGGGGAGGGCGCCCTAATCAGCCCCAGCATTTT	CASSQRGGRPNQPQHF	TRBV27	TRBJ1-5	-	-
TGTGCCAGCAGTGCTTCGGTCCTAGGTTATGGCTACACCTTC	CASSASVLGYGYTF	TRBV2	TRBJ1-2	-	-
TGTGCCAGCAGCTTAACAGGGCCGAGCGAAAAACTGTTTTTT	CASSLTGPSEKLFF	TRBV7-9	TRBJ1-4	-	-
TGTGCCAGTAGTGAACTGGGACAGGTGATCTACGAGCAGTACTTC	CASSELGQVIYEQYF	TRBV19	TRBJ2-7	-	TRBD1
TGTGCCAGCAGCCAAGATCGAACGGGGGGGATAAATACGCAGTATTTT	CASSQDRTGGINTQYF	TRBV4-2	TRBJ2-3	-	TRBD2
TGTGCCAGCAGTTACCCGGGACAGGGATCCGGAAACACCATATATTTT	CASSYPGQGSGNTIYF	TRBV6-6	TRBJ1-3	-	TRBD1
TGTGCCAGCAGCTTAGACAGGTTAGGCTACACCTTC	CASSLDRLGYTF	TRBV11-2	TRBJ1-2	-	-
TGTGCCAGTAGTCGCGTGGGAGCTGAACTCATTCAGTACTTC	CASSRVGAELIQYF	TRBV19	TRBJ2-4	-	-
TGTGCCAGCAGACGAATGACAGGGGGAGGTAAAGCTTTCTTT	CASRRMTGGGKAFF	TRBV27	TRBJ1-1	-	TRBD1
TGTGCCAGCTCACCACGAATAGCGGGGGGTCAAGAGACCCAGTACTTC	CASSPRIAGGQETQYF	TRBV18	TRBJ2-5	-	TRBD2
TGCGCCAGCAGCCCGGCCCCTAGCGACAAGCAGTTCTTC	CASSPAPSDKQFF	TRBV5-1	TRBJ2-1	-	-
TGTGCCAGCAACGACAGGGAATCACAGCCCCAGCATTTT	CASNDRESQPQHF	TRBV21-1	TRBJ1-5	-	-
TGCGCCAGCAGCAGACTAGCGGGCACAGATACGCAGTATTTT	CASSRLAGTDTQYF	TRBV5-1	TRBJ2-3	-	TRBD2
TGTGCCAGCAGCCCCCGACGGGGAATGAACACTGAAGCTTTCTTT	CASSPRRGMNTEAFF	TRBV7-9	TRBJ1-1	-	-
TGTGCCAGCAGTTTGGGACAGGGGAAGGACACCGGGGAGCTGTTTTTT	CASSLGQGKDTGELFF	TRBV27	TRBJ2-2	-	TRBD1
TGTGCCAGCAGGCTTTCGGAAGGGGGCCTCGCTTGGGAGCAGTACTTC	CASRLSEGGLAWEQYF	TRBV6-6	TRBJ2-7	-	TRBD1
TGTGCCAGTAGTACCCGCGGACAGGGGCGATCTAATGAAAAACTGTTTTTT	CASSTRGQGRSNEKLFF	TRBV19	TRBJ1-4	-	TRBD1
TGTGCCATCAGTACAGCGGGGGGGCATAATGAGCAGTTCTTC	CAISTAGGHNEQFF	TRBV10-3	TRBJ2-1	-	TRBD2
TGCGCCAGCAGCCAAGCAGGGGGCAGCTATGGCTACACCTTC	CASSQAGGSYGYTF	TRBV4-1	TRBJ1-2	-	TRBD1
TGCGCCAGCAGCTCCACTTCTGGGGCCAACGTCCTGACTTTC	CASSSTSGANVLTF	TRBV5-1	TRBJ2-6	-	-
TGTGCCAGCAGTTATCGTCGGAGGAGCAATCAGCCCCAGCATTTT	CASSYRRRSNQPQHF	TRBV28	TRBJ1-5	-	-
TGTGCCAGCGACAGCCCGAAAGACTATGGCTACACCTTC	CASDSPKDYGYTF	TRBV28	TRBJ1-2	-	-
TGTGCCAGCCGAAGGGGACAGGGCCACGAGCAGTACTTC	CASRRGQGHEQYF	TRBV7-9	TRBJ2-7	-	TRBD1
TGTGCCAGCAGTACCCCAGGTGAAAATCAGCCCCAGCATTTT	CASSTPGENQPQHF	TRBV27	TRBJ1-5	once	-
TGTGCCAGCAGTTTACTGGCAGGGCCTAGAGAGCAGTACTTC	CASSLLAGPREQYF	TRBV27	TRBJ2-7	-	-
TGTGCCAGCTCGACGGGAAGCAATCAGCCCCAGCATTTT	CASSTGSNQPQHF	TRBV7-9	TRBJ1-5	-	-
TGCGCCAGCAGGCCTACAGGGAGCTCTGGAAACACCATATATTTT	CASRPTGSSGNTIYF	TRBV4-1	TRBJ1-3	-	-
TGTGCCAGTAGTATAGGGAGGGGAGATACGCAGTATTTT	CASSIGRGDTQYF	TRBV19	TRBJ2-3	once	-
TGTGCCTGCAGCAGGGCTGGCTACACCTTC	CACSRAGYTF	TRBV30	TRBJ1-2	-	-
TGTGCCACCAGCGACGGACAGCTAGGCAATCAGCCCCAGCATTTT	CATSDGQLGNQPQHF	TRBV15	TRBJ1-5	-	-
TGTGCCAGCAGCGGACTAGCGGGGGGGCCTAGCAATGAGCAGTTCTTC	CASSGLAGGPSNEQFF	TRBV7-3	TRBJ2-1	once	TRBD2
TGTGCCAGCAGCTTAGCGGTAGCGCATGAGCAGTTCTTC	CASSLAVAHEQFF	TRBV7-2	TRBJ2-1	-	-
TGTGCCATCAGTGAGTCGCCCGGGACAGGCTACGAGCAGTACTTC	CAISESPGTGYEQYF	TRBV10-3	TRBJ2-7	-	TRBD1
TGTGCCAGCAGCCTTCGGACAGGGCTTGGGAACACTGAAGCTTTCTTT	CASSLRTGLGNTEAFF	TRBV11-1	TRBJ1-1	-	TRBD1
TGTGCCAGCAGCCCTCGACAGAACACAGATACGCAGTATTTT	CASSPRQNTDTQYF	TRBV5-4	TRBJ2-3	-	-
TGTGCCAGCAGCCCTTGGACTGGGAGCTCTGGAAACACCATATATTTT	CASSPWTGSSGNTIYF	TRBV5-4	TRBJ1-3	few	-
TGTGCCAGCAGCTTAGTCTTAGCGGGGGGCCGGGGTGAGCAGTTCTTC	CASSLVLAGGRGEQFF	TRBV7-9	TRBJ2-1	-	TRBD2
TGTGCCAGTAGTATTGGGGGACAGAATTCACCCCTCCACTTT	CASSIGGQNSPLHF	TRBV19	TRBJ1-6	-	TRBD1
TGTGCCAGTAGGGCCGGGACAGGGGAACACTATGGCTACACCTTC	CASRAGTGEHYGYTF	TRBV19	TRBJ1-2	few	TRBD1
TGTGCCAGCAGCCACGAAACAGAAACTAATGAAAAACTGTTTTTT	CASSHETETNEKLFF	TRBV4-2	TRBJ1-4	-	-
TGCGCCAGCAGCCTAGGGACTAGCGGACCGTGGTACGAGCAGTACTTC	CASSLGTSGPWYEQYF	TRBV5-1	TRBJ2-7	-	TRBD2